These 25 T cell receptor beta chains were sequenced from one sample in a study of identical twins. In TCRdb, the 5' RACE reads were re-called with MiXCR into one record per CDR3 protein. The sample holds about 730,000 distinct CDR3 sequences, roughly 20% seen once. The same data also went into a second study, on T cells expressing NK-cell markers.

Specimen: PBMCs. These receptors all stem from a woman in her late teens or twenties in good health.

The gene calls are TRBV6-2 or TRBV6-3 and TRBJ2-1; D gene ambiguous. The germline gives CDR1 MNHEY, CDR2 SVGEGT. V was clipped by 2 bases and J by 0 bases, with 5 bases between them. The CDR3 length is 14 residues. This chain's CDR3 is CASSYTGSYNEQFF. CDR3 bases: TGTGCCAGCAGTTACACGGGCTCCTACAATGAGCAGTTCTTC.

This clonotype appeared a few times. This chain joins TRBV6-5 and TRBJ1-4; possible D gene TRBD1, 5 bases. Between the trimmed V and J ends, which lost 4 bases and 7 bases, there was a span of 22 bases. The length of the CDR3 is 17 residues. Germline CDR1 and CDR2: MNHEY and SVGAGI. DNA of the CDR3: TGTGCCAGCAGTTCAAACCGGGACCCCTACAATGGTGAAAAACTGTTTTTT. Encoded protein: CASSSNRDPYNGEKLFF.

The chain carries TRBV5-1 and TRBJ2-1; D might be TRBD1 (5 bases). V was cut by 0 bases and J by 4 bases, with 11 bases left in between. The CDR3 runs to 15 residues. The germline V gene encodes CDR1 SGHRS and CDR2 YFSETQ. In DNA form, the CDR3 reads TGCGCCAGCAGCTTGGGGCAGGGTCTTTACAATGAGCAGTTCTTC. Protein sequence: CASSLGQGLYNEQFF.

This clonotype was seen a few times. The J gene is TRBJ2-6, the V gene TRBV6-1; D remains unclear. Germline V gene data show CDR1 as MNHNS and CDR2 as SASEGT. The V end lost 6 bases, the J end lost 0 bases, and 15 bases lay between the germline ends. The CDR3 runs 17 residues. The CDR3 DNA reads as TGTGCCAGCAGGGGCTCCCACGCGAGCTCTGGGGCCAACGTCCTGACTTTC. This sequence encodes CASRGSHASSGANVLTF.

This clonotype was seen more than once but under ten times. V gene TRBV29-1 combines with J gene TRBJ1-5; no reliable D call. The CDR3 contains 13 residues. V was cut by 1 base and J by 3 bases, with 7 bases left in between. The V gene's germline CDR1 is SQVTM and CDR2 ANQGSEA. The CDR3 is CSVEVGLNQPQHF. As DNA, the CDR3 is TGCAGCGTTGAAGTCGGGCTCAATCAGCCCCAGCATTTT.

The rearrangement links TRBV20-1 to TRBJ1-5; D is perhaps TRBD1 (5 bases). V was pared by 2 bases and J by 5 bases, with 7 bases between. Germline-derived CDR1 and CDR2 are DFQATT and SNEGSKA (reference sequence). This CDR3 is built from 12 residues. The CDR3 DNA follows: TGCAGTGCTAGACAGGGTGATCAGCCCCAGCATTTT. Protein product: CSARQGDQPQHF.

The V gene is TRBV4-3, the J gene TRBJ2-1; 10 nucleotides align to TRBD2. The germline V gene has CDR1 LGHNA and CDR2 YSLEER. Losses at the gene ends were 4 bases for V and 8 bases for J; bases not matched to a gene: 20. The CDR3 spans 19 residues. The CDR3 DNA sequence: TGCGCCAGCAGCCCGGAAGGAGGTGAAACTAGCGGGAAGGGAGATGAGCAGTTCTTC. Amino acid sequence: CASSPEGGETSGKGDEQFF.

This clonotype occurred a few times. The gene calls are TRBV18 and TRBJ2-2; D may be TRBD1 (6 bases). The V end lost 3 bases, the J end lost 0 bases, and 8 bases lay between the germline ends. The CDR3 covers 15 residues. CDR1 is KGHSH, CDR2 LQKENI, per germline. This CDR3 reads CASSPGHPNTGELFF. CDR3 coding DNA: TGTGCCAGCTCACCGGGACACCCGAACACCGGGGAGCTGTTTTTT.

This clonotype was seen ten or more times. The chain has TRBV28 and TRBJ2-6, with D hard to call. CDR3 length equals 12 residues. The V gene's germline CDR1 is MDHEN and CDR2 SYDVKM. Trimming cost V 8 bases and J 10 bases, with 12 bases left between them. The CDR3 nucleotides read TGTGCCAGCGGGGTTCGCCAGAACGTCCTGACTTTC. This encodes CASGVRQNVLTF.

The V and J genes are TRBV20-1 and TRBJ2-5; the match to TRBD1 covers 7 bases. This CDR3 is built from 15 residues. Per the germline V gene, CDR1 is DFQATT and CDR2 is SNEGSKA (reference sequence). With V trimmed by 0 bases and J by 5 bases, 9 bases remained unmatched. This CDR3 is CSARETNRGPETQYF. Here the CDR3 DNA reads TGCAGTGCTAGAGAAACGAACAGGGGCCCGGAGACCCAGTACTTC.

In its sample, this clonotype was seen a few times. The rearrangement links TRBV12-5 to TRBJ1-1; possible D gene TRBD1, 6 bases. Germline CDR1 LGHNT, CDR2 FRNRAP. The CDR3 totals 17 residues. Trimming took 6 bases from V and 4 from J, leaving 24 bases between them. The CDR3 bases are TGTGCTAGTGGCGTAATCCTTCCCTGGTTAGGGGGCACTGAAGCTTTCTTT. Protein: CASGVILPWLGGTEAFF.

V and J are TRBV29-1 and TRBJ2-2; 9 bases agree with TRBD1. The CDR3 has 14 amino acids. The ends lost 5 bases at V and 3 bases at J; junction bases unmatched: 4. The germline gives CDR1 SQVTM, CDR2 ANQGSEA. The DNA for the CDR3 is TGCAGCGTTCGGGACAGGGTGGACACCGGGGAGCTGTTTTTT. As protein: CSVRDRVDTGELFF.

This clonotype was found many times. The chain uses TRBV12-3 or TRBV12-4 and TRBJ1-2; 7 bases line up with TRBD1. V was clipped by 2 bases and J by 4 bases; unmatched bases: 10. The CDR3 is 16 residues long. Here the CDR3 DNA reads TGTGCCAGCAGTTTACCGATCAGACAGGGACTCTATGGCTACACCTTC. The encoded protein is CASSLPIRQGLYGYTF.

This clonotype was picked up a small number of times. The chain combines TRBV7-9 with TRBJ1-1, with a possible D match to TRBD1 (5 bases). The CDR3 has 12 amino acids. Between the trimmed V and J ends, which lost 4 bases and 11 bases, there was a span of 14 bases. The germline V gene encodes CDR1 SEHNR and CDR2 FQNEAQ (reference sequence). The CDR3 loop reads CASSWQGEEAFF. As DNA, the CDR3 is TGTGCCAGCAGCTGGCAGGGTGAAGAGGCTTTCTTT.

Only a few counts were recorded for this clonotype. CDR3 sequence: CASSSSAGLTDTQYF. The CDR3 DNA follows: TGTGCCAGCAGCTCATCAGCAGGGCTGACAGATACGCAGTATTTT. The chain employs TRBV7-9 and TRBJ2-3; D is possibly TRBD1 (5 bases). Germline V gene lookup returns CDR1 SEHNR and CDR2 FQNEAQ (reference sequence). V was cut by 4 bases and J by 3 bases, with 14 bases left in between. The CDR3 consists of 15 residues.

This clonotype was picked up a small number of times. V usage is TRBV6-5 and J usage is TRBJ2-1, with 10 bases identical to TRBD2. This CDR3 has 12 residues. Germline CDR1 and CDR2: MNHEY and SVGAGI. V dropped 6 bases and J dropped 10; count of bases not matched to a gene: 3. The CDR3 reads CASRQLAGEQFF. The CDR3 DNA is TGTGCCAGCAGACAACTAGCGGGAGAGCAGTTCTTC.

As DNA, the CDR3 is TGCGCCAGCAGCCCCGGGGGCCGCCACAATGAGCAGTTCTTC. Translating gives CASSPGGRHNEQFF. The V and J genes are TRBV5-1 and TRBJ2-1, with D perhaps assigned TRBD1 or TRBD2 (6 bases each). With 4 bases removed from V and 5 bases from J, the gap between germline ends came to 13 bases. The CDR3 totals 14 residues. Germline CDR1 is SGHRS and CDR2 is YFSETQ.

The chain has TRBV6-1 and TRBJ1-1; 12 bases map to TRBD1. The CDR3 runs 15 residues. Germline V lookup: CDR1 MNHNS, CDR2 SASEGT. The V segment lost 5 bases and the J segment 6 bases; nucleotides outside the gene matches: 7. The CDR3 here is CASSRDRGHLAEAFF. The DNA for the CDR3 is TGTGCCAGCAGTAGGGACAGGGGGCACCTCGCTGAAGCTTTCTTT.

V gene TRBV4-3 combines with J gene TRBJ2-3; TRBD2 might be the D (6 bases). The CDR3 loop spans 16 amino acids. The germline V gene has CDR1 LGHNA and CDR2 YSLEER. The V end lost 0 bases, the J end lost 1 base, and 11 bases lay between the germline ends. CDR3: CASSQDGTGRTDTQYF. CDR3 nucleotides: TGCGCCAGCAGCCAAGATGGGACTGGGCGCACAGATACGCAGTATTTT.

This clonotype has only a few counts. The rearrangement links TRBV3-1 to TRBJ2-3; perhaps TRBD2 as D (6 bases). Germline V gene data show CDR1 as LGHDT and CDR2 as YNNKEL (reference sequence). The germline V and J ends were trimmed by 6 bases and 0 bases, with 13 bases remaining between them. There are 15 residues in the CDR3. CDR3 region: CASRPGLPSTDTQYF. The DNA for the CDR3 is TGTGCCAGCAGACCAGGACTACCGAGCACAGATACGCAGTATTTT.

This clonotype was observed at least ten times. J is TRBJ1-4 and V is TRBV12-3 or TRBV12-4; unclear D gene. V was shortened by 6 bases and J by 10 bases, with 12 bases between the two germline ends. This CDR3 comprises 12 residues. The CDR3 protein is CASSPVATKLFF. CDR3 nucleotides: TGTGCCAGCAGCCCCGTGGCCACAAAACTGTTTTTT.

This clonotype was picked up many times. V usage is TRBV5-6 and J usage is TRBJ2-1; 9 nucleotides align to TRBD2. The CDR3 has 17 amino acids. The J segment lost 9 bases and the V segment lost 3 bases, leaving 16 bases of the junction unmatched. Germline CDR1 and CDR2: SGHDT and YYEEEE. CDR3 amino acids: CASSYRTSAPLGGEQFF. The CDR3 DNA is TGTGCCAGCAGCTATAGGACTAGCGCACCCCTCGGAGGTGAGCAGTTCTTC.

The J gene is TRBJ2-7, the V gene TRBV27; 11 bases are shared with TRBD1. After removal of 2 bases from V and 5 bases from J, the junction contained 8 bases not matched to a gene. Per the germline V gene, CDR1 is MNHEY and CDR2 is SMNVEV (reference sequence). This CDR3 is 16 amino acids long. The CDR3 loop is CASSLRAGQGAHEQYF. The CDR3 nucleotides are TGTGCCAGCAGTTTACGAGCCGGACAGGGGGCCCACGAGCAGTACTTC.

This clonotype came up a few times. The chain carries TRBV4-1 and TRBJ1-3, with 7 nucleotides matching TRBD1. Germline CDR1 and CDR2: MGHRA and YSYEKL. J was trimmed by 5 bases and V by 5 bases; bases with no gene match: 9. This CDR3 spans 15 amino acids. The CDR3 bases are TGCGCCAGCAGCTCGCGGACAGGCTTTAGAAACACCATATATTTT. Its translation is CASSSRTGFRNTIYF.

This clonotype has ten or more counts. This chain joins TRBV10-3 and TRBJ2-5; TRBD2 might be the D (6 bases). This CDR3 spans 13 amino acids. Germline values: CDR1 ENHRY, CDR2 SYGVKD. V was clipped by 8 bases and J by 2 bases, with 12 bases between them. This CDR3 reads CAIGGTEQETQYF. Written as DNA, the CDR3 is TGTGCCATCGGGGGGACGGAACAAGAGACCCAGTACTTC.